This entry lists 16 T cell receptor beta chains sequenced from one sample in a study of shared clonotypes between healthy human individuals. The method was immunoSEQ multiplex PCR; TCRdb's version includes in-frame clones alone and lacks a portion of them. The profile shows about 2.3 million clones, 85% to 95% of them singletons. Sequencing input: naive CD4+ T cells from PBMCs. Regarding subset: CD45RA+ positively selected. These TCRs come from a young man in good health. Some clones in this sample may be carry-over from other donors' samples.

This sequence joins TRBV27 and TRBJ2-7; D is tentatively TRBD1 or TRBD2 (6 bases each). With 3 bases removed from V and 6 bases from J, the gap between germline ends came to 15 bases. The CDR3 sequence is 14 residues long. The germline gives CDR1 MNHEY, CDR2 SMNVEV (reference sequence). CDR3 amino acids: CASSFSRGVGEQYF. CDR3 sequence (DNA): TGTGCCAGCAGTTTTTCGAGGGGGGTGGGCGAGCAGTACTTC.

The chain joins TRBV18 to TRBJ1-1; D possibly corresponds to TRBD1 (5 bases). Germline V lookup: CDR1 KGHSH, CDR2 LQKENI. The CDR3 extends over 15 amino acids. The V end lost 4 bases, the J end lost 1 base, and 13 bases lay between the germline ends. In DNA, the CDR3 is TGTGCCAGCTCACAGGCAGTCGGGGGGAACACTGAAGCTTTCTTT. The encoded protein is CASSQAVGGNTEAFF.

This clone was detected a few times. This chain joins TRBV15 and TRBJ2-2; a possible D gene is TRBD1 (5 bases). This CDR3 has 16 amino acids. Trimming cost V 5 bases and J 6 bases, with 19 bases left between them. In germline, CDR1 is LNHNV, CDR2 YYDKDF (reference sequence). CDR3 sequence (DNA): TGTGCCACCAGCTCCCGCAGGGTCTTAGTTTCCGGGGAGCTGTTTTTT. Its translation: CATSSRRVLVSGELFF.

CDR3 residues: CASSSGRPNEQYF. CDR3 nucleotides: TGTGCCAGCAGCTCAGGGAGACCGAACGAGCAGTACTTC. The V and J genes are TRBV5-6 and TRBJ2-5; tentatively, D is TRBD1 or TRBD2 (5 bases each). The J call may be in error: the DNA end matches TRBJ2-7 better. CDR1 is SGHDT and CDR2 is YYEEEE in the germline V gene. The length of the CDR3 is 13 residues.

This clone was seen a few times. The chain links TRBV2 to TRBJ2-7; 8 nucleotides line up with TRBD1. The CDR3 consists of 14 residues. With V trimmed by 5 bases and J by 2 bases, 5 bases remained unmatched. The germline V gene has CDR1 SNHLY and CDR2 FYNNEI. The CDR3 spells CASSPDRGPYEQYF. The CDR3 DNA reads TGTGCCAGCAGTCCCGACAGGGGTCCCTACGAGCAGTACTTC.

This chain links TRBV4-2 with TRBJ2-7; TRBD1 might be the D (6 bases). This CDR3 is 16 amino acids long. Germline CDR1 and CDR2: LGHNA and YNFKEQ. Trimming pared 1 base from V and 1 base from J, leaving 14 bases between. The CDR3: CASSQGRGQGSYEQYF. In DNA, the CDR3 is TGTGCCAGCAGCCAAGGAAGGGGTCAGGGGTCCTACGAGCAGTACTTC.

This clone was counted a single time. This chain links TRBV30 with TRBJ2-5, with D perhaps TRBD1 (6 bases). This CDR3 contains 15 residues. Trimming shortened V by 0 bases and J by 1 base, and 12 bases separated the two germline ends. The V gene's germline CDR1 is GTSNPN and CDR2 SVGIG (reference sequence). CDR3 DNA sequence: TGTGCCTGGAGTGTACTTACAGGGCCCCAAGAGACCCAGTACTTC. It codes for CAWSVLTGPQETQYF.

This clone came up once. V is TRBV30 and J is TRBJ1-2; no definite D call. The V end lost 2 bases, the J end lost 0 bases, and 19 bases lay between the germline ends. Germline assignment: CDR1 GTSNPN and CDR2 SVGIG (reference sequence). The CDR3 covers 17 residues. Written as DNA, the CDR3 is TGTGCCTGGAGTTTCCAAAACCACGCGAGGACTAACTATGGCTACACCTTC. It is translated as CAWSFQNHARTNYGYTF.

This clone was detected once. The chain has TRBV5-1 and TRBJ2-2; 9 positions agree with TRBD1. CDR3 length: 18 residues. Germline CDR1 SGHRS, CDR2 YFSETQ. V trimming: 0 bases; J trimming: 3 bases; junction bases outside the gene matches: 9. The CDR3 loop reads CASSLGLTGTGYTGELFF. In DNA, the CDR3 is TGCGCCAGCAGCTTGGGTCTTACCGGGACAGGGTACACCGGGGAGCTGTTTTTT.

The genes are TRBV5-5 and TRBJ1-1, with a weak D call TRBD1 (5 bases). The CDR3 spans 14 residues. Germline V CDR1 and CDR2: SGHKS, YYEKEE (reference sequence). Deletions cut 1 base from V and 11 bases from J, with 18 bases between. CDR3 sequence: CASSLMAGSTAAFF. CDR3 sequence (DNA): TGTGCCAGCAGCTTGATGGCAGGGTCGACTGCGGCTTTCTTT.

The chain links TRBV14 to TRBJ2-5; no definite D call. Trimming shortened V by 1 base and J by 5 bases, and 11 bases separated the two germline ends. There are 14 residues in the CDR3. Germline CDR1 reads SGHDN; CDR2 reads FVKESK. In DNA form, the CDR3 reads TGTGCCAGCAGCCAAGTTTTTGCCGGGGAGACCCAGTACTTC. This sequence encodes CASSQVFAGETQYF.

The CDR3 DNA is TGTGCCAGCTCACAACCGGGACTGCGTACAAATGAGCAGTTCTTC. Amino acids: CASSQPGLRTNEQFF. V usage is TRBV18 and J usage is TRBJ2-1; TRBD2 is a possible D gene (6 bases). Germline V gives CDR1 KGHSH, CDR2 LQKENI. Trimming took off 4 bases at V and 7 bases at J, with 17 bases between the two ends. The CDR3 runs 15 residues.

This chain links TRBV28 with TRBJ1-5, with unresolved D. This CDR3 has 12 amino acids. V dropped 8 bases and J dropped 7 bases, with 12 bases sitting between them. Per the germline V gene, CDR1 is MDHEN and CDR2 is SYDVKM. The CDR3 sequence: CASVPAGQPQHF. In DNA, the CDR3 is TGTGCCAGCGTTCCGGCTGGACAGCCCCAGCATTTT. Full variable domain (rest looked up from reference TRBV28 and TRBJ1-5): DVKVTQSSRYLVKRTGEKVFLECVQDMDHENMFWYRQDPGLGLRLIYFSYDVKMKEKGDIPEGYSVSREKKERFSLILESASTNQTSMYLCASVPAGQPQHFGDGTRLSIL.

The chain couples TRBV4-2 to TRBJ1-1, with TRBD1 matching 8 bases. In germline, CDR1 is LGHNA, CDR2 YNFKEQ. V shed 0 bases and J 5 bases; nucleotides not matched to a gene: 5. The CDR3 covers 15 residues. In nucleotides, the CDR3 is TGTGCCAGCAGCCAAGATACAGGGGGTTGGACTGAAGCTTTCTTT. Protein product: CASSQDTGGWTEAFF.

V gene TRBV25-1 combines with J gene TRBJ2-7; the D gene is possibly TRBD1 (6 bases). Germline CDR1 and CDR2: MGHDK and SYGVNS. V lost 6 bases, J lost 3 bases, and 21 bases lay in between. The CDR3 is 16 amino acids. The CDR3 sequence: CASSRQHRDPHYEQYF. The CDR3 DNA follows: TGTGCCAGCAGCCGCCAACACAGGGATCCCCACTACGAGCAGTACTTC.

The chain is built from TRBV25-1 and TRBJ1-4; TRBD1 might be the D (5 bases). Germline V gives CDR1 MGHDK, CDR2 SYGVNS. V lost 5 bases to trimming and J lost 4 bases, with 11 bases between them. The CDR3 is 14 residues long. The CDR3 loop reads CASSTTGGNEKLFF. As DNA, the CDR3 is TGTGCCAGCAGTACGACGGGGGGTAATGAAAAACTGTTTTTT.